This is a list of T cell receptor beta chains from one sample in a study of blood T cell repertoires in COVID-19. TCRdb's table, derived via immunoSEQ multiplex PCR, lists solely in-frame clones and lacks some. The sample lists roughly 61,000 clones; approximately 81% were seen once. Material for sequencing was peripheral blood. These receptors originate from a man aged 40-49 years with active COVID-19. Both conserved end residues are part of each CDR3. The D gene is left open where the match is weak. Clone size is given for some rows only: seen once, a few or many times, or a class if the clone is expanded.

j_gene | d_gene | abundance | v_gene | CDR3nt | CDR3aa
TRBJ1-1 | - | - | TRBV5-5 | TGTGCCAGCAGCTTGTCAGGCCCCTTGGGCGCTGAAGCTTTCTTT | CASSLSGPLGAEAFF
TRBJ2-7 | - | once | TRBV5-4 | TGTGCCTTCGACCACAGGGGGGGGTTGTCCTACGAGCAGTACTTC | CAFDHRGGLSYEQYF
TRBJ1-2 | - | - | TRBV19 | TGTGCCAGTAGTATATTCGTCGGGGCTAACTATGGCTACACCTTC | CASSIFVGANYGYTF
TRBJ2-7 | - | once | TRBV4-1 | TGCGCCAGCAGCCAAGATCCCTCAGACTACGAGCAGTACTTC | CASSQDPSDYEQYF
TRBJ2-7 | TRBD2 | - | TRBV20-1 | TGCAGTGCTAGTTCGACTAGCGGGGCCTCGGAGCAGTACTTC | CSASSTSGASEQYF
TRBJ1-1 | - | - | TRBV7-3 | TGTGCCAGCAGCTTACAGGGTCAGGGCACTGAAGCTTTCTTT | CASSLQGQGTEAFF
TRBJ2-2 | TRBD1 | - | TRBV7-6 | TGTGCCAGCAGCTTCCCTCCGGGACAGGGGGCCGCCACCGGGGAGCTGTTTTTT | CASSFPPGQGAATGELFF
TRBJ2-7 | - | - | TRBV15 | TGTGCCACCAGCTCCTACAGGGACTCCTACGAGCAGTACTTC | CATSSYRDSYEQYF
TRBJ2-1 | - | few | TRBV10-2 | TGCGCCAGCAGTGATACAGTGGGCTCATACAATGAGCAGTTCTTC | CASSDTVGSYNEQFF
TRBJ1-6 | - | - | TRBV11-2 | TGTGCCAGCAGCCTGTCCGAGTCACCCCTCCACTTT | CASSLSESPLHF
TRBJ2-3 | - | - | TRBV12-3/TRBV12-4 | TGTGCCCTCCAAAGACAAACCGATACGCAGTATTTT | CALQRQTDTQYF
TRBJ2-3 | - | - | TRBV18 | TGTGCCAGCTCATTGGGGGCGTCAGATACGCAGTATTTT | CASSLGASDTQYF
TRBJ1-2 | TRBD1 | - | TRBV10-3 | TGTGCCATCAGTGACCGGGACAGGGGCTTTGGCTACACCTTC | CAISDRDRGFGYTF
TRBJ2-3 | - | - | TRBV4-1 | TGCGCCAGCAGCCAACGGAGGACAGTCTCAAGCACAGATACGCAGTATTTT | CASSQRRTVSSTDTQYF
TRBJ2-3 | TRBD2 | once | TRBV28 | TGTGCCAGCAGTCCAACCGGGACTAGCGGGAGTAGCACAGATACGCAGTATTTT | CASSPTGTSGSSTDTQYF
TRBJ2-1 | TRBD2 | - | TRBV14 | TGTGCCAGCAGCCAAGGGTCTAGCGGGAGGGTGAGCTCCTACAATGAGCAGTTCTTC | CASSQGSSGRVSSYNEQFF
TRBJ1-1 | TRBD1 | - | TRBV7-9 | TGTGCCAGCAGCTTGGGGACAGGGAAAAGGGGAGCTTTCTTT | CASSLGTGKRGAFF
TRBJ1-5 | - | - | TRBV6-5 | TGTGCCAGCAGAAGGACAGAGAATCAGCCCCAGCATTTT | CASRRTENQPQHF
TRBJ2-3 | TRBD2 | few | TRBV7-9 | TGTGCCACCAGTGGCGGGGGGAGCACAGATACGCAGTATTTT | CATSGGGSTDTQYF
TRBJ2-7 | TRBD1 | - | TRBV7-9 | TGTGCCAGCAGGAAAGTGACAGGGGGCAAATCCTACGAGCAGTACTTC | CASRKVTGGKSYEQYF
TRBJ1-6 | - | - | TRBV7-8 | TGTGCCAGCAGCGCCTCCCCAGGGGCGGCCATCTCCCTCCACTTT | CASSASPGAAISLHF
TRBJ1-5 | - | - | TRBV27 | TGTGCCAGCAGTTTACGGGGCGCGGGGGCTACTCAGCCCCAGCATTTT | CASSLRGAGATQPQHF
TRBJ1-2 | - | - | TRBV21-1 | TGTGCCAGCAGCCAACAGGCCGGACGGGAGTATAAGTACTATGGCTACACCTTC | CASSQQAGREYKYYGYTF
TRBJ2-3 | - | - | TRBV25-1 | TGTGCCAGCAGTGAATATAGTCTTACAGATACGCAGTATTTT | CASSEYSLTDTQYF
TRBJ1-2 | - | - | TRBV18 | TGTGCCAGCTCCCTCCGGGGTGGACAGAATTTACTTGGCTACACCTTC | CASSLRGGQNLLGYTF
TRBJ2-4 | - | - | TRBV2 | TGTGCCAGCATTCCTCTAGCCAAAAACATTCAGTACTTC | CASIPLAKNIQYF
TRBJ1-2 | TRBD1 | - | TRBV9 | TGTGCCAGCAGCGTAGCGACAGGGGTCGGCTACACCTTC | CASSVATGVGYTF
TRBJ2-7 | - | - | TRBV7-6 | TGTGCCAGCAGCCCCAGGGCGGCATCCTACGAGCAGTACTTC | CASSPRAASYEQYF
TRBJ2-2 | TRBD1 | - | TRBV4-1 | TGCGCCACAGGGGGTGGAAACACCGGGGAGCTGTTTTTT | CATGGGNTGELFF
TRBJ2-3 | - | - | TRBV4-1 | TGCGCCAGCAGCCAAAGAGGAGGGAAACCCCCTGATACGCAGTATTTT | CASSQRGGKPPDTQYF
TRBJ2-3 | TRBD2 | - | TRBV5-1 | TGCGCCAGCAGCTTGAAACTAGCGGGAGGATCAGATACGCAGTATTTT | CASSLKLAGGSDTQYF
TRBJ2-1 | TRBD2 | - | TRBV9 | TGTGCCAGCAGCGTAGGCGGTAGCGGGAGGCACAATGAGCAGTTCTTC | CASSVGGSGRHNEQFF
TRBJ1-1 | - | - | TRBV5-1 | TGCGCCAGCAGCCCGGACAGCATGAACACTGAAGCTTTCTTT | CASSPDSMNTEAFF